Shown below are 16 T cell receptor beta chains from a single sample sequenced in a study of shared clonotypes between healthy human individuals. TCRdb's table, derived via immunoSEQ multiplex PCR, lists solely in-frame clones and lacks some. The sample records about 560,000 clones, around 80% being singletons. Specimen: PBMCs. The receptors derive from a middle-aged woman in good health. Some clones in this sample may be carry-over from other donors' samples.

This sequence joins TRBV27 and TRBJ1-3; D not certain. CDR1 is MNHEY, CDR2 SMNVEV, per germline (reference sequence). The V gene lost 7 bases and the J gene lost 0 bases, with 16 bases spanning the gap. The CDR3 spans 16 residues. The CDR3 DNA follows: TGTGCCAGCACCTACCCAGGCGGGAGCTCTGGAAACACCATATATTTT. It codes for CASTYPGGSSGNTIYF.

This clone has more than one count but fewer than ten. The rearrangement joins TRBV30 to TRBJ2-1, with D maybe TRBD2 (5 bases). Trimming removed 2 bases from V and 9 bases from J, with 14 bases in between. Germline V gene lookup returns CDR1 GTSNPN and CDR2 SVGIG (reference sequence). The CDR3 length is 13 residues. This CDR3 is CAWSSRLGSEQFF. In DNA form, the CDR3 reads TGTGCCTGGAGTTCCCGCCTAGGGAGTGAGCAGTTCTTC. Variable domain in full (rest from reference TRBV30 and TRBJ2-1): SQTIHQWPATLVQPVGSPLSLECTVEGTSNPNLYWYRQAAGRGLQLLFYSVGIGQISSEVPQNLSASRPQDRQFILSSKKLLLSDSGFYLCAWSSRLGSEQFFGPGTRLTVL.

This chain connects TRBV14 to TRBJ2-5; D gene unclear. V was pared by 1 base and J by 1 base, with 4 bases between. The CDR3 runs to 13 residues. CDR1 is SGHDN and CDR2 is FVKESK in the germline V gene. The CDR3 region is CASSQAVQETQYF. CDR3 DNA: TGTGCCAGCAGCCAAGCGGTCCAAGAGACCCAGTACTTC.

Only a few counts were recorded for this clone. The chain carries TRBV15 and TRBJ2-7, with 7 positions matching TRBD1. J was trimmed by 6 bases and V by 3 bases; bases with no gene match: 8. Germline CDR1 is LNHNV and CDR2 is YYDKDF (reference sequence). The CDR3 has 14 amino acids. CDR3 sequence (DNA): TGTGCCACCAGCAGGGGAACAGGGGTTAGCGAGCAGTACTTC. Translation: CATSRGTGVSEQYF.

The chain combines TRBV25-1 with TRBJ1-1; maybe TRBD1 (5 bases). V was clipped by 7 bases and J by 4 bases, with 16 bases between them. Looked up from germline, CDR1 is MGHDK and CDR2 is SYGVNS. There are 14 residues in the CDR3. Written as DNA, the CDR3 is TGTGCCAGCAAAAGGGGAGGGTTTGGCACTGAAGCTTTCTTT. Its translation is CASKRGGFGTEAFF.

The gene calls are TRBV5-1 and TRBJ2-1; D may be TRBD1 or TRBD2 (6 bases each). The V end lost 1 base, the J end lost 8 bases, and 7 bases lay between the germline ends. The germline gives CDR1 SGHRS, CDR2 YFSETQ. The CDR3 extends over 12 amino acids. CDR3 loop: CASSLRGDEQFF. CDR3 DNA sequence: TGCGCCAGCAGCTTGAGGGGGGATGAGCAGTTCTTC.

This clone was recorded a few times. The chain uses TRBV5-1 and TRBJ2-1; no clear D gene. Germline V gene lookup returns CDR1 SGHRS and CDR2 YFSETQ. The CDR3 sequence is 14 residues long. V lost 0 bases to trimming and J lost 2 bases, with 6 bases between them. CDR3 bases: TGCGCCAGCAGCTTGGAGGGTCCCTACAATGAGCAGTTCTTC. Protein product: CASSLEGPYNEQFF.

The CDR3 nucleotides are TGTGCCAGCAGCTTAGTAGCGGGAGGGGGAGTCGGGAATGAGCAGTTCTTC. It codes for CASSLVAGGGVGNEQFF. The chain employs TRBV7-2 and TRBJ2-1; TRBD2 aligns across 11 bases. CDR1 and CDR2 (germline): SGHTA, FQGNSA. The trim removed 1 base at V and 7 bases at J, leaving 9 bases unmatched. This CDR3 has 17 residues.

This clone was observed a single time. The V gene is TRBV25-1, the J gene TRBJ2-3; TRBD1 matches 9 bases. From germline, CDR1 is MGHDK and CDR2 SYGVNS. CDR3 length: 14 amino acids. Trimming at V came to 7 bases and at J to 5 bases, leaving 7 bases not matched to a gene. CDR3: CASKNRGRGDTQYF. The DNA of the CDR3 is TGTGCCAGCAAGAACAGGGGGCGCGGAGATACGCAGTATTTT.

This chain uses TRBV18 with TRBJ2-7; D possibly corresponds to TRBD2 (5 bases). The CDR3 length is 15 residues. Between the trimmed V and J ends, which lost 1 base and 3 bases, there was a span of 13 bases. The V gene's germline CDR1 is KGHSH and CDR2 LQKENI. CDR3 in amino acids: CASSPQAEGNYEQYF. The CDR3 DNA is TGTGCCAGCTCACCACAGGCCGAGGGAAACTACGAGCAGTACTTC. The entire variable domain, with the rest obtained from reference TRBV18 and TRBJ2-7, is as follows: NAGVMQNPRHLVRRRGQEARLRCSPMKGHSHVYWYRQLPEEGLKFMVYLQKENIIDESGMPKERFSAEFPKEGPSILRIQQVVRGDSAAYFCASSPQAEGNYEQYFGPGTRLTVT.

V gene TRBV18 combines with J gene TRBJ1-5; D might be TRBD1 (6 bases). V lost 3 bases and J lost 4, with 16 bases in between. The germline gives CDR1 KGHSH, CDR2 LQKENI. The CDR3 runs to 16 residues. The CDR3 is CASSPTFQGKNQPQHF. DNA for the CDR3: TGTGCCAGCTCACCTACCTTCCAGGGGAAGAATCAGCCCCAGCATTTT. The full variable domain, its missing parts supplied by reference TRBV18 and TRBJ1-5, is NAGVMQNPRHLVRRRGQEARLRCSPMKGHSHVYWYRQLPEEGLKFMVYLQKENIIDESGMPKERFSAEFPKEGPSILRIQQVVRGDSAAYFCASSPTFQGKNQPQHFGDGTRLSIL.

This clone occurred once. Given a much more abundant clone one base away, this may be a read error. Other nucleotide sequences from this sample produce the same CDR3. J is TRBJ1-1 and V is TRBV7-7; tentatively, D is TRBD1 (6 bases). The germline CDR1 and CDR2 sequences are SSHAT and FNYEAQ (reference sequence). V was cut by 2 bases and J by 3 bases, with 7 bases left in between. The CDR3 has 13 residues. CDR3 protein: CASSLNRDTEAFF. The CDR3 DNA reads TGTGCCAGCAGCTTAAACAGGGACACTGAAGCTTTCTTT.

The gene calls are TRBV2 and TRBJ2-2; D call uncertain. Germline V CDR1 and CDR2: SNHLY, FYNNEI. CDR3 size: 14 residues. With 7 bases removed from V and 5 bases from J, the gap between germline ends came to 14 bases. The CDR3 DNA sequence: TGTGCCAGCAATCCTTCCCCCTATACCGGGGAGCTGTTTTTT. Its translation: CASNPSPYTGELFF. Drawing the rest from reference TRBV2 and TRBJ2-2, the complete variable domain is EPEVTQTPSHQVTQMGQEVILRCVPISNHLYFYWYRQILGQKVEFLVSFYNNEISEKSEIFDDQFSVERPDGSNFTLKIRSTKLEDSAMYFCASNPSPYTGELFFGEGSRLTVL.

This clone was recorded at least ten times. The chain uses TRBV11-2 and TRBJ2-5; TRBD2 agrees at 10 bases. Trimming at V came to 3 bases and at J to 2 bases, leaving 3 bases not matched to a gene. CDR3 length: 15 residues. The germline CDR1 and CDR2 sequences are SGHAT and FQNNGV. CDR3 in amino acids: CASSFGLAEQETQYF. The CDR3 bases are TGTGCCAGCAGCTTTGGACTAGCGGAACAAGAGACCCAGTACTTC.

The chain combines TRBV5-1 with TRBJ2-7; 16 bases align to TRBD2. From germline, CDR1 is SGHRS and CDR2 YFSETQ. The CDR3 runs 18 residues. The J segment lost 5 bases and the V segment lost 2 bases, leaving 10 bases of the junction unmatched. CDR3 amino acids: CASSFGTSGRGGGDEQYF. CDR3 bases: TGCGCCAGCAGCTTCGGGACTAGCGGGAGGGGTGGCGGCGACGAGCAGTACTTC.

This clone was observed a few times. The rearrangement uses TRBV4-2 and TRBJ2-3; 7 bases line up with TRBD2. V shed 1 base, J shed 4 bases, and the junction held 8 bases outside the gene matches. The CDR3 is 16 amino acids. Germline CDR1 LGHNA, CDR2 YNFKEQ. CDR3 loop: CASSQGGGEEADTQYF. The CDR3, as DNA: TGTGCCAGCAGCCAAGGGGGGGGAGAGGAGGCAGATACGCAGTATTTT.